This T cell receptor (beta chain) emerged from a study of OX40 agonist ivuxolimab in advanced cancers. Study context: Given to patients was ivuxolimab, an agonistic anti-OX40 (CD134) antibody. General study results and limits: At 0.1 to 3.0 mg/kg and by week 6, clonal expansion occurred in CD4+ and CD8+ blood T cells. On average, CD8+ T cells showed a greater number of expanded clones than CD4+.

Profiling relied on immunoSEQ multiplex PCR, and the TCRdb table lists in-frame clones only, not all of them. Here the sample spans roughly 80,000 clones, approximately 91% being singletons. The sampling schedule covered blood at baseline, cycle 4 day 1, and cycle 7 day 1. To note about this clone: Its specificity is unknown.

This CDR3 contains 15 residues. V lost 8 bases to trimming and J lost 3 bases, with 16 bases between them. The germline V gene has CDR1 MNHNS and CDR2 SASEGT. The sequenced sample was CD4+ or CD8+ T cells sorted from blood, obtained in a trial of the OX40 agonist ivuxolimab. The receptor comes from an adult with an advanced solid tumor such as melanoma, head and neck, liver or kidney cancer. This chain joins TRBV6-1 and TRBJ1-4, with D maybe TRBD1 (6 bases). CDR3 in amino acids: CASRPRGAPNEKLFF. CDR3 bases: TGTGCCAGCCGTCCCCGGGGGGCACCTAATGAAAAACTGTTTTTT.